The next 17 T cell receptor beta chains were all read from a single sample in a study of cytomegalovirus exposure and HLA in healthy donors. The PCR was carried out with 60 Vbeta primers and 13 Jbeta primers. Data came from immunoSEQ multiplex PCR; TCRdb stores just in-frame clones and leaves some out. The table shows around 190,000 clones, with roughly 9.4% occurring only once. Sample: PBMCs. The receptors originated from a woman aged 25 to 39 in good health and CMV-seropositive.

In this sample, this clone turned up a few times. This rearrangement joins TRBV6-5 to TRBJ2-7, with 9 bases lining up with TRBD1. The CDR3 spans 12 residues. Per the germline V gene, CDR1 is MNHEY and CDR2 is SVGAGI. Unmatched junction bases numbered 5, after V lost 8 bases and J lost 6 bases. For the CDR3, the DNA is TGTGCCAGCTTGGGACAGGGTCCCGAGCAGTACTTC. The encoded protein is CASLGQGPEQYF.

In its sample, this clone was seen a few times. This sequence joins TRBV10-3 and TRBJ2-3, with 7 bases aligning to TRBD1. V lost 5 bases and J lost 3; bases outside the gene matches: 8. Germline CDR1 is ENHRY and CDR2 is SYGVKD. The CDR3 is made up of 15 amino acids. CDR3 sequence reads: CAISKTGTETDTQYF. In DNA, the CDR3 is TGTGCCATCAGTAAGACAGGGACGGAGACAGATACGCAGTATTTT.

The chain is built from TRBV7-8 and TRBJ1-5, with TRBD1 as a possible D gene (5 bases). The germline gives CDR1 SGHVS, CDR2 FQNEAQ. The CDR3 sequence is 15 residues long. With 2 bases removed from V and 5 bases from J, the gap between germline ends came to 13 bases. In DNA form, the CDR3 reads TGTGCCAGCAGCTTATCTCGTACGGGGGATCAGCCCCAGCATTTT. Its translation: CASSLSRTGDQPQHF.

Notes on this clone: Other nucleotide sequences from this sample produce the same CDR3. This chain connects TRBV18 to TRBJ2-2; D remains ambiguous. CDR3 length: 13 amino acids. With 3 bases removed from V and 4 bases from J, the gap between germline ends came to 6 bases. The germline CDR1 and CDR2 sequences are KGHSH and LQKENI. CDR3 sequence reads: CASSPTGTGELFF. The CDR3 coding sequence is TGTGCCAGCTCACCCACTGGCACCGGGGAGCTGTTTTTT.

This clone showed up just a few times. The CDR3 nucleotides read TGCGCCAGCAGCCGGACAGTTCAGAACCTAAACTACGAGCAGTACTTC. It is translated as CASSRTVQNLNYEQYF. The J gene is TRBJ2-7, the V gene TRBV5-1; a possible D gene is TRBD1 (6 bases). Germline loops: CDR1 SGHRS, CDR2 YFSETQ. This CDR3 is built from 16 residues. The V gene lost 4 bases and the J gene lost 3 bases, with 20 bases spanning the gap.

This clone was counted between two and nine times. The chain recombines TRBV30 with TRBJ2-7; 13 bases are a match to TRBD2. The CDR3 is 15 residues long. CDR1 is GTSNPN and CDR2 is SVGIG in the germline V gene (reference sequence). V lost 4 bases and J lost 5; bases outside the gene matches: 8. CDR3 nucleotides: TGTGCCTGGACCCGAGGACTAGCGGGAGACCACGAGCAGTACTTC. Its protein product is CAWTRGLAGDHEQYF.

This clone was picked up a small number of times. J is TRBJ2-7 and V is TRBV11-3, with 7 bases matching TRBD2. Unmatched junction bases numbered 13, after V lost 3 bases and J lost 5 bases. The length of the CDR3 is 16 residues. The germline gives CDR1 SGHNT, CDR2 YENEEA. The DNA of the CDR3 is TGTGCCAGCAGCTTCCTCCGAGCGGGGAAGAGCGACGAGCAGTACTTC. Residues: CASSFLRAGKSDEQYF.

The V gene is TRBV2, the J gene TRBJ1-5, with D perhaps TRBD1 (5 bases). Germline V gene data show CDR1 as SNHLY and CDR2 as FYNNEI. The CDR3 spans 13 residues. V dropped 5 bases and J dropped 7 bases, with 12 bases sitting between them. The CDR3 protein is CASSLQGTQPQHF. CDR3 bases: TGTGCCAGCAGTCTCCAGGGTACGCAGCCCCAGCATTTT.

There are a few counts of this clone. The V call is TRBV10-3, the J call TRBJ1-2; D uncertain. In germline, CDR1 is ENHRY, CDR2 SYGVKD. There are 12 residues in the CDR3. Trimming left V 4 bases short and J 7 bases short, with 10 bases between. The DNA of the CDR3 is TGTGCCATCAGTGGACCTGGCGGTGGCTACACCTTC. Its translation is CAISGPGGGYTF.

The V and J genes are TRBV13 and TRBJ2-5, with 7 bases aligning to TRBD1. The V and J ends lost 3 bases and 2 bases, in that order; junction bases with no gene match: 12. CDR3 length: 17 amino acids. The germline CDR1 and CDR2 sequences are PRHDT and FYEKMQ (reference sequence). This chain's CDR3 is CASSFFKGTAKQETQYF. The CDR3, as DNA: TGTGCCAGCAGCTTTTTTAAGGGGACAGCGAAACAAGAGACCCAGTACTTC.

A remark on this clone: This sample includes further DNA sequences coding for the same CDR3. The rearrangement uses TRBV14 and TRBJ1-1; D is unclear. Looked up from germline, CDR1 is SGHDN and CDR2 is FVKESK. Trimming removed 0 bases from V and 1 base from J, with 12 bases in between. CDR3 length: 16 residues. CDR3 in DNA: TGTGCCAGCAGCCAAGAGGCCAGGTTGCGGAACACTGAAGCTTTCTTT. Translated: CASSQEARLRNTEAFF.

DNA of the CDR3: TGTGCCAGCAGCTTAGACTTAGCGGGAGTCAACGAGCAGTACTTC. Amino acids: CASSLDLAGVNEQYF. This chain uses TRBV11-1 with TRBJ2-7, with 9 positions matching TRBD2. The V segment lost 1 base and the J segment 5 bases; nucleotides outside the gene matches: 6. The CDR3 consists of 15 residues. Germline V gene lookup returns CDR1 SGHAT and CDR2 FQDESV (reference sequence).

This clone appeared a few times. This CDR3 reads CASRFPGENTEAFF. In DNA, the CDR3 is TGTGCCAGCAGGTTTCCCGGGGAGAACACTGAAGCTTTCTTT. The rearrangement joins TRBV6-1 to TRBJ1-1; D ambiguous. The V gene's germline CDR1 is MNHNS and CDR2 SASEGT. CDR3 length: 14 amino acids. Trimming took 6 bases from V and 1 from J, leaving 12 bases between them.

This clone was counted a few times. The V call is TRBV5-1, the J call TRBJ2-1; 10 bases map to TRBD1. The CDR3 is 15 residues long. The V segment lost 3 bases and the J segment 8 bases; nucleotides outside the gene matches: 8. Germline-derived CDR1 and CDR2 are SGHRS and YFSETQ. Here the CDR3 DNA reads TGCGCCAGCAGCTACGACAGGGGGCGATTGGATGAGCAGTTCTTC. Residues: CASSYDRGRLDEQFF.

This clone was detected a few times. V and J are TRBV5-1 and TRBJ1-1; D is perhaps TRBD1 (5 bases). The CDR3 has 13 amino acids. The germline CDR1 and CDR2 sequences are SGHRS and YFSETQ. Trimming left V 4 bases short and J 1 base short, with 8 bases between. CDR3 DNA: TGCGCCAGCAGCGGGGCGGAGAACACTGAAGCTTTCTTT. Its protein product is CASSGAENTEAFF.

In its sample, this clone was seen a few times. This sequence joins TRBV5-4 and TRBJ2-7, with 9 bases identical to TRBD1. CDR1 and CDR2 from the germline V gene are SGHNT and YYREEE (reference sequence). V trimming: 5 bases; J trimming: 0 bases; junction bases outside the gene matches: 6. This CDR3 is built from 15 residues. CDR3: CASSRGTGSSYEQYF. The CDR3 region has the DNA TGTGCCAGCAGTCGGGGGACAGGGAGCTCCTACGAGCAGTACTTC.

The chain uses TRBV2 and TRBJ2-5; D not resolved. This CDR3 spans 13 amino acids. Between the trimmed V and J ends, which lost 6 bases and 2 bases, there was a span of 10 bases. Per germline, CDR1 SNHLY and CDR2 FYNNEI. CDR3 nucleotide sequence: TGTGCCAGCAGGGCGGAATGGCAAGAGACCCAGTACTTC. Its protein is CASRAEWQETQYF.